Following are 31 T cell receptor beta chains from one sample sequenced in a study of cytomegalovirus exposure and HLA in healthy donors. It was with 60 Vbeta and 13 Jbeta primers that the PCR ran. Assay: immunoSEQ multiplex PCR; the TCRdb copy retains only in-frame clones and omits some. The sample comprises about 130,000 clones, roughly 77% of which are singletons, and roughly 5% rests with the top ten. The source material was PBMCs. The receptor source for this set is a young man in good health and CMV-seronegative.

The chain carries TRBV29-1 and TRBJ2-7; 10 bases agree with TRBD2. The trim removed 5 bases at V and 0 bases at J, leaving 1 base unmatched. This CDR3 spans 13 amino acids. Germline CDR1 and CDR2: SQVTM and ANQGSEA. CDR3 DNA: TGCAGCGTTTCTAGCGGGAGCTCCTACGAGCAGTACTTC. Amino acids: CSVSSGSSYEQYF.

This clone was observed a handful of times. Here the CDR3 reads CASSRQGCGYTF. The CDR3 DNA is TGTGCCAGCAGCAGACAGGGATGTGGCTACACCTTC. V is TRBV21-1 and J is TRBJ1-2; the D segment call TRBD1 is taken from the table without a DNA check. TRBV21-1 is described as a pseudogene. This CDR3 has 12 residues.

This clone was counted only a few times. The V call is TRBV6-6, the J call TRBJ2-7, with D unresolved. The length of the CDR3 is 12 residues. Trimming pared 7 bases from V and 0 bases from J, leaving 7 bases between. The V gene's germline CDR1 is MNHNY and CDR2 SVGAGI (reference sequence). CDR3 DNA: TGTGCCAGCACCGCGGACTCCTACGAGCAGTACTTC. It encodes CASTADSYEQYF.

The chain joins TRBV7-8 to TRBJ1-2, with 9 bases matching TRBD1. Germline V gene data show CDR1 as SGHVS and CDR2 as FQNEAQ. The CDR3 covers 15 residues. Trimming cost V 3 bases and J 7 bases; bases outside gene matches: 9. CDR3 sequence (DNA): TGTGCCAGCAGCTTGTTCGGGACAGGGCCAGCTGGCTACACCTTC. Its protein product is CASSLFGTGPAGYTF.

V usage is TRBV6-1 and J usage is TRBJ2-5, with a weak D call TRBD1 (5 bases). The germline gives CDR1 MNHNS, CDR2 SASEGT. V was clipped by 6 bases and J by 5 bases, with 16 bases between them. This CDR3 comprises 14 residues. The CDR3 protein is CASSPGWQRETQYF. As DNA, the CDR3 is TGTGCCAGCAGCCCAGGGTGGCAAAGGGAGACCCAGTACTTC.

This clone was seen more than once but under ten times. The rearrangement joins TRBV5-1 to TRBJ2-7; 10 nucleotides align to TRBD2. Per germline, CDR1 SGHRS and CDR2 YFSETQ. The CDR3 extends over 14 amino acids. V gave up 5 bases and J gave up 2 bases; unmatched junction bases: 4. CDR3 sequence reads: CASSSSGGTYEQYF. The CDR3 DNA is TGCGCCAGCAGTTCTAGCGGGGGTACCTACGAGCAGTACTTC.

This clone was recorded a few times. The CDR3 DNA follows: TGTGCCAGCAGGGTTACGGCGGGGGGCGCTTATGGCTACACCTTC. Amino acids: CASRVTAGGAYGYTF. The chain has TRBV6-5 and TRBJ1-2, with D perhaps TRBD1 (6 bases). There are 15 residues in the CDR3. V was shortened by 6 bases and J by 5 bases, with 19 bases between the two germline ends. Germline CDR1 is MNHEY and CDR2 is SVGAGI.

V usage is TRBV6-5 and J usage is TRBJ2-7, with 7 positions matching TRBD1. V was clipped by 4 bases and J by 0 bases; unmatched bases: 3. The CDR3 runs 14 residues. Germline V gene data show CDR1 as MNHEY and CDR2 as SVGAGI. The CDR3 DNA sequence: TGTGCCAGCAGTTCCCGACAGGGCTCCTACGAGCAGTACTTC. Protein: CASSSRQGSYEQYF.

V is TRBV7-9 and J is TRBJ2-1; 7 bases are a match to TRBD2. There are 17 residues in the CDR3. With 1 base clipped from V and 8 bases from J, the junction kept 14 bases outside the gene matches. The V gene's germline CDR1 is SEHNR and CDR2 FQNEAQ (reference sequence). The CDR3 DNA sequence: TGTGCCAGCAGCTTAGTCTCAGGACTAGATCGAGGCCATGAGCAGTTCTTC. It specifies CASSLVSGLDRGHEQFF.

This clone was counted a single time. The rearrangement links TRBV14 to TRBJ2-7; the D is unclear. The CDR3 extends over 14 amino acids. Per the germline V gene, CDR1 is SGHDN and CDR2 is FVKESK. V was pared by 1 base and J by 6 bases, with 13 bases between. The CDR3 DNA sequence: TGTGCCAGCAGCCAAGTTGAACGCGCCTCCGAGCAGTACTTC. It translates to CASSQVERASEQYF.

This clone was detected once. The V call is TRBV7-9, the J call TRBJ1-2; D may be TRBD1 (5 bases). The CDR3 is 15 amino acids. Trimming stripped 5 bases from V and 2 bases from J, with 15 bases between. Germline V gene sequence: CDR1 SEHNR, CDR2 FQNEAQ (reference sequence). The CDR3 here is CASSPSGQGNYGYTF. For the CDR3, the DNA is TGTGCCAGCAGCCCATCGGGCCAGGGCAACTATGGCTACACCTTC.

This chain links TRBV29-1 with TRBJ1-4, with D perhaps matching TRBD1 (6 bases). Trimming cost V 6 bases and J 8 bases, with 13 bases left between them. Germline V CDR1 and CDR2: SQVTM, ANQGSEA. The CDR3 extends over 12 amino acids. The CDR3 nucleotides are TGCAGCGTACAGGGATCCGGCGAAAAACTGTTTTTT. As protein: CSVQGSGEKLFF.

The chain recombines TRBV6-6 with TRBJ1-1, with 10 nucleotides matching TRBD1. The V gene end was trimmed by 8 bases and the J gene end by 4 bases; junction bases not matched to a gene: 1. Germline lookup yields CDR1 MNHNY and CDR2 SVGAGI (reference sequence). The CDR3 sequence is 12 residues long. This CDR3 reads CASGTGVTEAFF. The CDR3 DNA follows: TGTGCCAGCGGGACAGGGGTCACTGAAGCTTTCTTT.

This clone came up a few times. The genes are TRBV5-5 and TRBJ1-4; the D is unclear. This CDR3 comprises 14 residues. CDR1 is SGHKS, CDR2 YYEKEE, per germline (reference sequence). V lost 4 bases, J lost 4 bases, and 11 bases lay in between. CDR3 sequence (DNA): TGTGCCAGCAGCCTGAGCCCCCATAATGAAAAACTGTTTTTT. Translated: CASSLSPHNEKLFF.

The rearrangement uses TRBV7-8 and TRBJ1-1; TRBD1 aligns across 7 bases. The CDR3 length is 15 residues. The V gene end was trimmed by 3 bases and the J gene end by 1 base; junction bases not matched to a gene: 5. Germline assignment: CDR1 SGHVS and CDR2 FQNEAQ. The CDR3 loop is CASSFMGQPNTEAFF. The CDR3 DNA reads as TGTGCCAGCAGCTTTATGGGACAGCCGAACACTGAAGCTTTCTTT.

V is TRBV19 and J is TRBJ1-4; no clear D gene. V shed 4 bases and J shed 7 bases, with 16 bases lying between them. The germline CDR1 and CDR2 sequences are LNHDA and SQIVND (reference sequence). The CDR3 is made up of 15 amino acids. The chain's CDR3 is CASSTQAYGGEKLFF. The DNA for the CDR3 is TGTGCCAGTAGTACGCAGGCGTACGGAGGTGAAAAACTGTTTTTT.

This clone occurred a few times. The sample contains more than one DNA sequence encoding this CDR3. The chain uses TRBV7-2 and TRBJ1-5; D gene unclear. V was trimmed by 2 bases and J by 4 bases, leaving 3 bases between them. Germline CDR1 is SGHTA and CDR2 is FQGNSA. The CDR3 loop spans 12 amino acids. As DNA, the CDR3 is TGTGCCAGCAGCTTATCAAATCAGCCCCAGCATTTT. It yields the protein CASSLSNQPQHF.

This clone was picked up one time. The CDR3 loop is CASGRLIQTDTQYF. The CDR3 coding sequence is TGTGCCAGCGGCCGACTAATCCAAACAGATACGCAGTATTTT. This chain connects TRBV6-6 to TRBJ2-3, with TRBD2 as a possible D gene (5 bases). This CDR3 spans 14 amino acids. Germline V gene sequence: CDR1 MNHNY, CDR2 SVGAGI (reference sequence). Trimming removed 8 bases from V and 3 bases from J, with 15 bases in between.

The V and J genes are TRBV5-1 and TRBJ2-1; possibly TRBD2 for D (6 bases). The CDR3 sequence is 14 residues long. Germline CDR1 is SGHRS and CDR2 is YFSETQ. The V end was cut by 4 bases, the J end by 6 bases, with 14 bases between. The CDR3: CASSAGQLRNEQFF. The CDR3 DNA reads TGCGCCAGCAGCGCGGGGCAGCTACGCAATGAGCAGTTCTTC.

In this sample, this clone turned up once. The chain couples TRBV27 to TRBJ2-7, with D possibly being TRBD1 (8 bases). From germline, CDR1 is MNHEY and CDR2 SMNVEV (reference sequence). This CDR3 is built from 17 residues. The V and J ends lost 3 bases and 5 bases respectively, with 23 bases between them. The DNA of the CDR3 is TGTGCCAGCAGTTTGCTGGGACACAGGGGGGGTTCCCACGAGCAGTACTTC. Its protein is CASSLLGHRGGSHEQYF.

The CDR3 sequence is CASSQGTGSGEKLFF. DNA of the CDR3: TGTGCCAGCAGCCAAGGGACAGGGTCGGGTGAAAAACTGTTTTTT. The J gene is TRBJ1-4, the V gene TRBV4-2; the match to TRBD1 covers 8 bases. The CDR3 has 15 residues. From germline, CDR1 is LGHNA and CDR2 YNFKEQ. V lost 1 base and J lost 7; bases outside the gene matches: 5.

The gene calls are TRBV28 and TRBJ1-2, with D perhaps matching TRBD1 (6 bases). CDR3 length equals 12 residues. Between the trimmed V and J ends, which lost 5 bases and 6 bases, there was a span of 10 bases. Germline V gene data show CDR1 as MDHEN and CDR2 as SYDVKM. DNA for the CDR3: TGTGCCAGCAGTGAGAACAGGGATGGCTACACCTTC. It specifies CASSENRDGYTF.

This sequence joins TRBV2 and TRBJ2-7; tentatively, D is TRBD1 (6 bases). Germline loops: CDR1 SNHLY, CDR2 FYNNEI. The CDR3 has 14 residues. Trimming took 6 bases from V and 6 from J, leaving 18 bases between them. CDR3 nucleotide sequence: TGTGCCAGCAGACACAGGGAACTAGGGCCCGAGCAGTACTTC. Residues: CASRHRELGPEQYF.

The chain combines TRBV6-5 with TRBJ2-7, with D maybe TRBD1 (5 bases). This CDR3 region has 14 residues. V was trimmed by 4 bases and J by 5 bases, leaving 15 bases between them. Germline CDR1 is MNHEY and CDR2 is SVGAGI. CDR3 in DNA: TGTGCCAGCAGTTCCCGCCCCAGGGTTCACGAGCAGTACTTC. It is translated as CASSSRPRVHEQYF.

This chain uses TRBV6-1 with TRBJ1-1; a possible D gene is TRBD1 (6 bases). Germline values: CDR1 MNHNS, CDR2 SASEGT. The CDR3 has 14 amino acids. Trimming removed 7 bases at V and 0 bases at J, with 12 bases between. CDR3 residues: CASTYDRMNTEAFF. CDR3 sequence (DNA): TGTGCCAGCACCTATGACAGGATGAACACTGAAGCTTTCTTT.

This chain uses TRBV10-3 with TRBJ2-7; 14 bases fit TRBD2. The CDR3 spans 19 residues. J was trimmed by 4 bases and V by 6 bases; bases with no gene match: 17. CDR1 ENHRY and CDR2 SYGVKD come from the germline V gene. CDR3 protein: CAIRGGTAGTSGGLYEQYF. CDR3 in DNA: TGTGCCATCAGGGGAGGGACAGCTGGGACTAGCGGGGGTTTATACGAGCAGTACTTC.

The rearrangement links TRBV27 to TRBJ2-2; D is possibly TRBD2 (6 bases). V was pared by 1 base and J by 7 bases, with 19 bases between. Germline V gene sequence: CDR1 MNHEY, CDR2 SMNVEV (reference sequence). CDR3 length equals 17 residues. The CDR3 DNA sequence: TGTGCCAGCAGTTTATTAGCAGGAGGGGCAACAAACGGGGAGCTGTTTTTT. Its translation is CASSLLAGGATNGELFF.

This chain connects TRBV4-2 to TRBJ2-7; possibly TRBD1 for D (6 bases). Per germline, CDR1 LGHNA and CDR2 YNFKEQ. V was cut by 1 base and J by 3 bases, with 10 bases left in between. This CDR3 is 14 amino acids long. The CDR3: CASSQVGDNYEQYF. The DNA for the CDR3 is TGTGCCAGCAGCCAAGTTGGGGACAACTACGAGCAGTACTTC.

J is TRBJ1-3 and V is TRBV30; 8 positions agree with TRBD1. CDR1 and CDR2 (germline): GTSNPN, SVGIG (reference sequence). The CDR3 covers 13 residues. Losses at the gene ends were 5 bases for V and 4 bases for J; bases not matched to a gene: 4. Here the CDR3 DNA reads TGTGCCTGGCAGGGGGCAGCGGGAAACACCATATATTTT. It is translated as CAWQGAAGNTIYF.

This sequence joins TRBV15 and TRBJ2-5; 8 bases fit TRBD1. Trimming took 6 bases from V and 5 from J; bases not matched to a gene: 5. Germline CDR1 LNHNV, CDR2 YYDKDF (reference sequence). The CDR3 consists of 13 residues. As DNA, the CDR3 is TGTGCCACCAGTCCGGACAGGGCTGAGACCCAGTACTTC. Its protein product is CATSPDRAETQYF.

The chain joins TRBV20-1 to TRBJ2-5, with D hard to call. V dropped 6 bases and J dropped 7 bases, with 3 bases sitting between them. CDR1 is DFQATT, CDR2 SNEGSKA, per germline (reference sequence). This CDR3 contains 8 residues. CDR3: CSASTQYF. CDR3 in DNA: TGCAGTGCCTCGACCCAGTACTTC.